The clone carrying this TCR beta chain was observed many times. Its specificity is unknown. The data originate from a study of OX40 agonist ivuxolimab in advanced cancers. Background on the study: Every 2 weeks, ivuxolimab was infused into the patients intravenously at between 0.01 and 10 mg/kg. Study-wide results and caveats: The mean number of expanded clones was higher in CD8+ T cells than in CD4+.

Libraries were prepared by immunoSEQ multiplex PCR; TCRdb keeps only in-frame clonotypes and omits some of them. The sample has tens of thousands of clones; roughly 80% are singletons. The clonotype comes from an adult with an advanced solid tumor such as melanoma, head and neck, liver or kidney cancer. The source was CD4+ or CD8+ T cells sorted from blood, collected in a trial of the OX40 agonist ivuxolimab.

CDR3 sequence: CASSLRFDGNNYGYTF. In nucleotides, the CDR3 is TGCGCCAGCAGCCTAAGGTTCGACGGAAACAACTATGGCTACACCTTC. The chain combines TRBV4-1 with TRBJ1-2; unclear D gene. V dropped 4 bases and J dropped 2 bases, with 17 bases sitting between them. This CDR3 contains 16 residues. Germline loops: CDR1 MGHRA, CDR2 YSYEKL.